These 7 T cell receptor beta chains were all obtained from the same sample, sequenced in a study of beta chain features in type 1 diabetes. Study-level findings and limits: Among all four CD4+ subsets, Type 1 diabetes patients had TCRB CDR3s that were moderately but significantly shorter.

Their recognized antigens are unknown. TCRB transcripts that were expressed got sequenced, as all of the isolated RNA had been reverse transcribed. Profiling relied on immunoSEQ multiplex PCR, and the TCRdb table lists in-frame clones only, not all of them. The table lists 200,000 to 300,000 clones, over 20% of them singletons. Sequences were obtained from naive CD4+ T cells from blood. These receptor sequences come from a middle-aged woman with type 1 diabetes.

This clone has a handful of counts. The CDR3 here is CASSLVTEETQYF. The CDR3 DNA follows: TGTGCCAGCAGCTTAGTCACAGAAGAGACCCAGTACTTC. The chain carries TRBV7-3 and TRBJ2-5; D gene unclear. Deletions cut 2 bases from V and 3 bases from J, with 7 bases between. CDR3 length: 13 amino acids. CDR1 is SGHTA, CDR2 FQGTGA, per germline.

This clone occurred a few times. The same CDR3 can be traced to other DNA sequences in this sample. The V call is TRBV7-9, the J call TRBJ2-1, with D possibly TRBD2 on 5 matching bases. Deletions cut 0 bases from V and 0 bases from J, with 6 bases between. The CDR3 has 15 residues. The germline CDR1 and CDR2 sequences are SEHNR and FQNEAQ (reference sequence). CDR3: CASSLAGSSYNEQFF. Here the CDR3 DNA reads TGTGCCAGCAGCTTAGCGGGGAGCTCCTACAATGAGCAGTTCTTC.

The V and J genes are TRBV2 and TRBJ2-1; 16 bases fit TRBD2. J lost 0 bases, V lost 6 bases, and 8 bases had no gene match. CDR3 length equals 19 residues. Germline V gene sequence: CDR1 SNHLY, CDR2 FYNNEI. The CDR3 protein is CASRPGTSGGASSYNEQFF. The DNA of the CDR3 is TGTGCCAGCAGGCCTGGGACTAGCGGGGGGGCAAGCTCCTACAATGAGCAGTTCTTC.

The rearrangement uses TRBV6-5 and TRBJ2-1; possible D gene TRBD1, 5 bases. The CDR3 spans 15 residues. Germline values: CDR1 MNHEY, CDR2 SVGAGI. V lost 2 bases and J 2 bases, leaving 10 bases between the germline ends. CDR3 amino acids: CASSYDQGPYNEQFF. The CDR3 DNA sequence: TGTGCCAGCAGTTACGACCAGGGCCCCTACAATGAGCAGTTCTTC.

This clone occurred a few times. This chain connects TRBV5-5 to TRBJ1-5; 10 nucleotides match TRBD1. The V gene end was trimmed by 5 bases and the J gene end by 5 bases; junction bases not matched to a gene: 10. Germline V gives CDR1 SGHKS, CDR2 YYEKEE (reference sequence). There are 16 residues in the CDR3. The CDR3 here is CASSSTGTGADQPQHF. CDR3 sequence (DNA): TGTGCCAGCAGTTCCACCGGGACAGGGGCTGATCAGCCCCAGCATTTT. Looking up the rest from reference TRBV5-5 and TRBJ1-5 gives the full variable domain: DAGVTQSPTHLIKTRGQQVTLRCSPISGHKSVSWYQQVLGQGPQFIFQYYEKEERGRGNFPDRFSARQFPNYSSELNVNALLLGDSALYLCASSSTGTGADQPQHFGDGTRLSIL.

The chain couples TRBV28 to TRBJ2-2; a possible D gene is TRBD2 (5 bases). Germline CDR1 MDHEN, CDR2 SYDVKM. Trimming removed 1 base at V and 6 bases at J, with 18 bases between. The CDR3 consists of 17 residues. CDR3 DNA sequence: TGTGCCAGCAGTTTATCCAGCAGCGGAGCAAGAGCCGGGGAGCTGTTTTTT. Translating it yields CASSLSSSGARAGELFF.

CDR3 in amino acids: CASAQGAGGNQPQHF. CDR3 nucleotides: TGTGCCAGCGCACAGGGGGCGGGTGGCAATCAGCCCCAGCATTTT. V gene TRBV19 combines with J gene TRBJ1-5; 9 bases are a match to TRBD1. V lost 9 bases, J lost 2 bases, and 8 bases stayed unmatched. Germline CDR1 and CDR2: LNHDA and SQIVND (reference sequence). This CDR3 region has 15 residues.